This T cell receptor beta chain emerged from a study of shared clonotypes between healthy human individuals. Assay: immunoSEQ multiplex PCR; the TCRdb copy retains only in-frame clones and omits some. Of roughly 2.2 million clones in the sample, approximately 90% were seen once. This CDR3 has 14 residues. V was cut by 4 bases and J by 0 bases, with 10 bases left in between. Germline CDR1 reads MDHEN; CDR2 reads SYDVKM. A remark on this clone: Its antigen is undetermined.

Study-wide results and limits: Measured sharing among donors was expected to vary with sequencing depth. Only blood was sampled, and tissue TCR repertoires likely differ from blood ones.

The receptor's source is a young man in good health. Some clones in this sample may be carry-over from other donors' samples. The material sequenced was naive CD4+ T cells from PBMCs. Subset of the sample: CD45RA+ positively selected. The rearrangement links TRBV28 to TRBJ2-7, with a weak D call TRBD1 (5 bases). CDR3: CASSSLTVSYEQYF. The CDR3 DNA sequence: TGTGCCAGCAGTTCTCTGACAGTCTCCTACGAGCAGTACTTC.